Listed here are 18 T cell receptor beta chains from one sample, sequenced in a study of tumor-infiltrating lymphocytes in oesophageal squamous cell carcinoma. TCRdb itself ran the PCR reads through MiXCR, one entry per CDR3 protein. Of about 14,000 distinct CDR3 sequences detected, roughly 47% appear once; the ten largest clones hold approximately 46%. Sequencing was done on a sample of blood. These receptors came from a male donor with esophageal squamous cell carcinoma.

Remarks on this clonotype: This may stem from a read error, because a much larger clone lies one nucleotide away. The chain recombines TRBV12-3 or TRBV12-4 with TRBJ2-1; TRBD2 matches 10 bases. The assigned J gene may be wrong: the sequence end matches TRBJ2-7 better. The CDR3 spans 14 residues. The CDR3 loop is CASRESGRDNEQYF. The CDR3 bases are TGTGCCAGCAGAGAGAGCGGGAGGGACAATGAGCAGTACTTC.

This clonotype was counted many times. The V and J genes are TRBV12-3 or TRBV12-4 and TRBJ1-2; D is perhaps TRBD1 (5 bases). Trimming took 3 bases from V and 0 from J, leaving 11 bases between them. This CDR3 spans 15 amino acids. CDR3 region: CASSLTEGANYGYTF. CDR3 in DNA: TGTGCCAGCAGTTTGACAGAGGGAGCTAACTATGGCTACACCTTC.

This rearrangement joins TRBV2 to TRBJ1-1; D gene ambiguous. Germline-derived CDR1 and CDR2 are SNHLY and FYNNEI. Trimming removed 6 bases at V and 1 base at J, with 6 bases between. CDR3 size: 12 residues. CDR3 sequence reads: CASRDGNTEAFF. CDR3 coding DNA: TGTGCCAGCAGGGACGGGAACACTGAAGCTTTCTTT.

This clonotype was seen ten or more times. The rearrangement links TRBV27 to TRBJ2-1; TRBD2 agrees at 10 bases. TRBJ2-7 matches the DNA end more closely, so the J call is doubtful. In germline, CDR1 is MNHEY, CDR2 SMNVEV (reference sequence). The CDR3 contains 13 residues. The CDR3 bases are TGTGCCAGCAGTACGCCGGGACTAGCGAGGCAGTACTTC. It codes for CASSTPGLARQYF.

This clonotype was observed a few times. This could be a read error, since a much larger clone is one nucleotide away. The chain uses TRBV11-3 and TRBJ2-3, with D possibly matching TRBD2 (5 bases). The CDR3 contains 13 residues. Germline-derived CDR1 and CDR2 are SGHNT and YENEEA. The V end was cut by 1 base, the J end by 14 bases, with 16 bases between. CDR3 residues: CASSLAATGELYF. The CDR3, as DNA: TGTGCCAGCAGCTTAGCAGCAACCGGGGAGCTGTATTTT.

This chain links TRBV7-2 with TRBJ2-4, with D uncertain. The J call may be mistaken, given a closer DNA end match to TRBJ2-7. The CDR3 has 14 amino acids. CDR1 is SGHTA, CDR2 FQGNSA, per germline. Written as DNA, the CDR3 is TGTGCCAGCAGCTTAGATGGCGGCACCTACGAGCAGTACTTC. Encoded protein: CASSLDGGTYEQYF.

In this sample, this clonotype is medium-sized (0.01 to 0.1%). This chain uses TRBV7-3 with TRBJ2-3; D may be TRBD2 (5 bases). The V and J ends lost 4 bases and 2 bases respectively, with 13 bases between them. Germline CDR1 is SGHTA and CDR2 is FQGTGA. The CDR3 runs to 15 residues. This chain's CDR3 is CASSSISGYTDTQYF. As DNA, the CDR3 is TGTGCCAGCAGCTCGATCAGCGGATACACAGATACGCAGTATTTT.

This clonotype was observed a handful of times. CDR3 residues: CASSVRGNTGELYF. The CDR3 DNA reads as TGTGCCAGCAGTGTGCGGGGGAACACCGGGGAGCTGTATTTT. The chain joins TRBV7-3 to TRBJ2-3, with 7 bases aligning to TRBD2. Germline values: CDR1 SGHTA, CDR2 FQGTGA. V lost 6 bases, J lost 14 bases, and 17 bases stayed unmatched. The CDR3 covers 14 residues.

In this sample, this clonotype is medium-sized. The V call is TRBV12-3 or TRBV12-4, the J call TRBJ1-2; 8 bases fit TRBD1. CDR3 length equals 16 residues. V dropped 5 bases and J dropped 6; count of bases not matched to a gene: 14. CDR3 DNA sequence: TGTGCCAGCAGTCGAGACAGGGGTGTATCCTCGAATGGCTACACCTTC. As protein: CASSRDRGVSSNGYTF.

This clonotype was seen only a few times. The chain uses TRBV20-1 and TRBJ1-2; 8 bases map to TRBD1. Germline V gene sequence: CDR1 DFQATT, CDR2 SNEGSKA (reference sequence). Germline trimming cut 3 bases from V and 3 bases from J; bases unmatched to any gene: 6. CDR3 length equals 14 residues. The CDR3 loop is CSARGPGQDYGYTF. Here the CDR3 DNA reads TGCAGTGCTAGGGGGCCGGGACAGGACTATGGCTACACCTTC.

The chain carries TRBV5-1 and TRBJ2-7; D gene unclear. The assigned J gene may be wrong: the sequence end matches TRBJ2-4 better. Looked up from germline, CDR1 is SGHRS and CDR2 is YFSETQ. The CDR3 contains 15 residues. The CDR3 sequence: CASSFDLAVKNIQYF. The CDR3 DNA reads TGCGCCAGCAGCTTTGATTTGGCAGTGAAAAACATTCAGTACTTC.

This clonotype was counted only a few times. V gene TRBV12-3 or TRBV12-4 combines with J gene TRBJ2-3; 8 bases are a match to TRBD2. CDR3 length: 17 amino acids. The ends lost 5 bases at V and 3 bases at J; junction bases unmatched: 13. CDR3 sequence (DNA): TGTGCCAGCAGTAGCTCTTCGGGGCGGGGGGTAACAGATACGCAGTATTTT. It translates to CASSSSSGRGVTDTQYF.

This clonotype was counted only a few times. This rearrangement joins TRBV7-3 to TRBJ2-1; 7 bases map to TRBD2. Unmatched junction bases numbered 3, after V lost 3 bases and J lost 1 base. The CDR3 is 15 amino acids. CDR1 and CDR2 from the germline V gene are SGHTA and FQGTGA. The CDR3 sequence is CASSLGGTSYNEQFF. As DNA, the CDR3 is TGTGCCAGCAGCTTGGGAGGGACTTCCTACAATGAGCAGTTCTTC.

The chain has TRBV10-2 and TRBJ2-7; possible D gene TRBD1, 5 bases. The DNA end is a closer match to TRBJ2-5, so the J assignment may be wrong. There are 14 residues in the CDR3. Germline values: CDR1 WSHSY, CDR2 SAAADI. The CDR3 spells CASSEGARKETQYF. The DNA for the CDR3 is TGCGCCAGCAGTGAGGGGGCGAGAAAAGAGACCCAGTACTTC.

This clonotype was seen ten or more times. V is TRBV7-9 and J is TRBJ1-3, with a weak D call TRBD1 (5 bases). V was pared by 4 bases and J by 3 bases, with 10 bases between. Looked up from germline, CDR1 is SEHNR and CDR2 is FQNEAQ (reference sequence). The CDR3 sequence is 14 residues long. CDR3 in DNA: TGTGCCAGCAGCTGGGACGGTGGTGGAAACACCATATATTTT. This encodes CASSWDGGGNTIYF.

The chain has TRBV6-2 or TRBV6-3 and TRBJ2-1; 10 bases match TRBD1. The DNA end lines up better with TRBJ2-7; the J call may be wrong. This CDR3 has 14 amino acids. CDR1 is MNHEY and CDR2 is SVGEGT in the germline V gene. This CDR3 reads CASKTGGDDYEQYF. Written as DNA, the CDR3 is TGTGCCAGCAAGACAGGGGGCGATGACTACGAGCAGTACTTC.

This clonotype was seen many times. The CDR3 sequence: CASSNSARQVSSDTQYF. The CDR3 nucleotides read TGTGCCAGTAGTAACTCCGCCCGGCAGGTATCCTCCGATACGCAGTATTTT. J is TRBJ2-3 and V is TRBV19; D is uncertain. The CDR3 extends over 17 amino acids. CDR1 LNHDA and CDR2 SQIVND come from the germline V gene (reference sequence). Between the trimmed V and J ends, which lost 4 bases and 6 bases, there was a span of 23 bases. Full variable domain (outside the CDR3, taken from reference TRBV19 and TRBJ2-3): DGGITQSPKYLFRKEGQNVTLSCEQNLNHDAMYWYRQDPGQGLRLIYYSQIVNDFQKGDIAEGYSVSREKKESFPLTVTSAQKNPTAFYLCASSNSARQVSSDTQYFGPGTRLTVL.

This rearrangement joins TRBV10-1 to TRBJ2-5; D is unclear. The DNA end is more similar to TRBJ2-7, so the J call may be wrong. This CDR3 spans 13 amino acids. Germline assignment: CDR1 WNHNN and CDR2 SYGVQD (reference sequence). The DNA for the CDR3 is TGCGCCAGCAGTGACTCTAGCTCCTACGAGCAGTACTTC. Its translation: CASSDSSSYEQYF.